Presented here are 27 T cell receptor beta chains from one specimen sequenced in a study of blood T cell repertoires in COVID-19. Only in-frame clones appear in the TCRdb table, and some are missing; sequencing was by immunoSEQ multiplex PCR. Among around 300,000 clones listed, roughly 85% were seen once. The sequencing sample was made of peripheral blood. Receptors were obtained from a woman between 65 and 79 years old with acute or convalescent COVID-19.

V usage is TRBV6-2 or TRBV6-3 and J usage is TRBJ1-6, with D unresolved. Trimming took 2 bases from V and 10 from J, leaving 9 bases between them. The CDR3 is made up of 13 amino acids. Germline V gives CDR1 MNHEY, CDR2 SVGEGT. In DNA form, the CDR3 reads TGTGCCAGCAGTTACAGGGAGGGCTCACCCCTCCACTTT. Translating gives CASSYREGSPLHF.

The rearrangement uses TRBV3-1 (or the pseudogene TRBV3-2) and TRBJ2-3, with a tentative D call TRBD1 (5 bases). Germline assignment: CDR1 LGHDT and CDR2 YNNKEL (reference sequence). The CDR3 has 13 amino acids. The V gene lost 2 bases and the J gene lost 6 bases, with 9 bases spanning the gap. The CDR3 DNA reads as TGTGCCAGCAGCCAAATCAGGGTCGATACGCAGTATTTT. Translated: CASSQIRVDTQYF.

The chain couples TRBV3-1 (or the pseudogene TRBV3-2) to TRBJ1-2; 9 bases fit TRBD1. The germline V gene has CDR1 LGHDT and CDR2 YNNKEL (reference sequence). Trimming at V came to 9 bases and at J to 7 bases, leaving 9 bases not matched to a gene. The CDR3 runs to 13 residues. The CDR3 coding sequence is TGTGCCAGTAGACAACAGGGGGCGGGTGGCTACACCTTC. Translated, it gives CASRQQGAGGYTF.

This clone was seen ten or more times. The chain joins TRBV4-1 to TRBJ1-3, with 9 bases aligning to TRBD1. CDR1 MGHRA and CDR2 YSYEKL come from the germline V gene. V trimming: 4 bases; J trimming: 4 bases; junction bases outside the gene matches: 8. The CDR3 consists of 16 residues. The CDR3 sequence: CASSRGQGTSGNTIYF. The CDR3 nucleotides are TGCGCCAGCAGCCGTGGACAGGGGACCTCCGGAAACACCATATATTTT.

This clone was observed once. This chain joins TRBV5-1 and TRBJ1-6; D call uncertain. Trimming stripped 1 base from V and 8 bases from J, with 7 bases between. Germline V lookup: CDR1 SGHRS, CDR2 YFSETQ. This CDR3 contains 13 residues. CDR3 coding DNA: TGCGCCAGCAGCTTGAGTCGCGATTCACCCCTCCACTTT. This gives the protein CASSLSRDSPLHF.

V usage is TRBV19 and J usage is TRBJ2-1; a weak D match, TRBD2 (6 bases). V was shortened by 5 bases and J by 5 bases, with 19 bases between the two germline ends. The CDR3 runs to 16 residues. Per germline, CDR1 LNHDA and CDR2 SQIVND (reference sequence). CDR3 sequence (DNA): TGTGCCAGTAGTGGGAGGCGCAGCTTAGGCCACAATGAGCAGTTCTTC. Protein sequence: CASSGRRSLGHNEQFF.

This chain connects TRBV2 to TRBJ1-4, with D perhaps matching TRBD1 (5 bases). V lost 7 bases and J lost 5, with 11 bases in between. The germline CDR1 and CDR2 sequences are SNHLY and FYNNEI. The CDR3 has 13 residues. CDR3 region: CASTAGRNEKLFF. The CDR3 nucleotides are TGTGCCAGCACGGCGGGACGAAATGAAAAACTGTTTTTT.

The J gene is TRBJ2-1, the V gene TRBV4-1; TRBD1 aligns across 7 bases. V lost 2 bases to trimming and J lost 4 bases; unmatched junction nucleotides: 14. CDR3 length: 18 amino acids. Germline V CDR1 and CDR2: MGHRA, YSYEKL. CDR3 nucleotides: TGCGCCAGCAGCCAAATCCTATTTACAGGGGCGGCGTACAATGAGCAGTTCTTC. Protein sequence: CASSQILFTGAAYNEQFF.

The J gene is TRBJ1-1, the V gene TRBV30; 8 bases map to TRBD1. With 2 bases clipped from V and 4 bases from J, the junction kept 0 bases outside the gene matches. This CDR3 contains 12 residues. The germline gives CDR1 GTSNPN, CDR2 SVGIG (reference sequence). The DNA for the CDR3 is TGTGCCTGGAGTACAGGGGGCACTGAAGCTTTCTTT. Amino acid sequence: CAWSTGGTEAFF. The full variable domain, its missing parts supplied by reference TRBV30 and TRBJ1-1, is SQTIHQWPATLVQPVGSPLSLECTVEGTSNPNLYWYRQAAGRGLQLLFYSVGIGQISSEVPQNLSASRPQDRQFILSSKKLLLSDSGFYLCAWSTGGTEAFFGQGTRLTVV.

This clone was seen a few times. The chain recombines TRBV14 with TRBJ1-4; 7 bases are a match to TRBD1. Germline-derived CDR1 and CDR2 are SGHDN and FVKESK. CDR3 length: 17 amino acids. With 0 bases clipped from V and 7 bases from J, the junction kept 11 bases outside the gene matches. The DNA of the CDR3 is TGTGCCAGCAGCCAAGATCGGGCGAGACAGGGAGGTGAAAAACTGTTTTTT. This encodes CASSQDRARQGGEKLFF. Filled out from reference TRBV14 and TRBJ1-4, the complete variable domain reads EAGVTQFPSHSVIEKGQTVTLRCDPISGHDNLYWYRRVMGKEIKFLLHFVKESKQDESGMPNNRFLAERTGGTYSTLKVQPAELEDSGVYFCASSQDRARQGGEKLFFGSGTQLSVL.

The J gene is TRBJ1-1, the V gene TRBV18; a possible D gene is TRBD1 (6 bases). Trimming stripped 2 bases from V and 1 base from J, with 8 bases between. The germline gives CDR1 KGHSH, CDR2 LQKENI. The CDR3 consists of 14 residues. The chain's CDR3 is CASSPIQGNTEAFF. For the CDR3, the DNA is TGTGCCAGCTCACCAATACAGGGGAACACTGAAGCTTTCTTT.

In the case of this clone: Other DNA variants within this sample encode the same CDR3. The rearrangement joins TRBV7-2 to TRBJ2-7; TRBD2 matches 9 bases. The V gene's germline CDR1 is SGHTA and CDR2 FQGNSA. This CDR3 region has 13 residues. The V gene end was trimmed by 3 bases and the J gene end by 4 bases; junction bases not matched to a gene: 1. As DNA, the CDR3 is TGTGCCAGCAGCTTGACTAGCGGTTACGAGCAGTACTTC. Amino acids: CASSLTSGYEQYF.

This clone showed up many times. CDR3 sequence reads: CAIKSDSRFNEQFF. The CDR3 coding sequence is TGTGCCATCAAGAGCGACAGTCGCTTCAATGAGCAGTTCTTC. The V and J genes are TRBV10-3 and TRBJ2-1; D perhaps matches TRBD1 (5 bases). The V end lost 7 bases, the J end lost 6 bases, and 16 bases lay between the germline ends. Germline V gives CDR1 ENHRY, CDR2 SYGVKD. CDR3 length: 14 amino acids.

The gene calls are TRBV7-9 and TRBJ2-1, with 9 bases aligning to TRBD2. V lost 5 bases and J lost 4; bases outside the gene matches: 6. CDR1 is SEHNR, CDR2 FQNEAQ, per germline (reference sequence). There are 15 residues in the CDR3. The CDR3 DNA sequence: TGTGCCAGCAGCCCGAGCGGGGGGCAATACAATGAGCAGTTCTTC. Translation: CASSPSGGQYNEQFF.

The chain carries TRBV20-1 and TRBJ2-3, with D perhaps TRBD2 (6 bases). This CDR3 has 14 residues. Germline CDR1 reads DFQATT; CDR2 reads SNEGSKA (reference sequence). The V and J ends lost 6 bases and 3 bases respectively, with 16 bases between them. The CDR3 region is CSASAVRGTDTQYF. CDR3 nucleotides: TGCAGTGCCAGTGCAGTCCGGGGGACAGATACGCAGTATTTT.

The rearrangement links TRBV10-1 to TRBJ2-3; D ambiguous. From germline, CDR1 is WNHNN and CDR2 SYGVQD (reference sequence). CDR3 size: 15 residues. V lost 0 bases, J lost 3 bases, and 10 bases lay in between. The CDR3 spells CASSESSLSTDTQYF. CDR3 in DNA: TGCGCCAGCAGTGAGTCGAGTCTATCTACAGATACGCAGTATTTT.

This clone was counted between two and nine times. The same CDR3 arises from other DNA sequences in this sample as well. Here the CDR3 DNA reads TGCGCCAGCAGCTTGGACGGAGGGAACACCATATATTTT. Its protein product is CASSLDGGNTIYF. This chain uses TRBV5-1 with TRBJ1-3, with D unclear. From germline, CDR1 is SGHRS and CDR2 YFSETQ. This CDR3 spans 13 amino acids. The V gene lost 0 bases and the J gene lost 7 bases, with 8 bases spanning the gap.

The chain joins TRBV3-1 (or the pseudogene TRBV3-2) to TRBJ2-2; TRBD1 might be the D (6 bases). The germline V and J ends were trimmed by 3 bases and 1 base, with 6 bases remaining between them. The CDR3 covers 14 residues. Germline V lookup: CDR1 LGHDT, CDR2 YNNKEL (reference sequence). The DNA of the CDR3 is TGTGCCAGCAGCCAGGGACAGAACACCGGGGAGCTGTTTTTT. Translating it yields CASSQGQNTGELFF.

The rearrangement links TRBV5-5 to TRBJ2-3; TRBD2 is a possible D gene (5 bases). Trimming stripped 3 bases from V and 2 bases from J, with 13 bases between. The CDR3 has 15 residues. Germline CDR1 and CDR2: SGHKS and YYEKEE (reference sequence). As DNA, the CDR3 is TGTGCCAGCAGCTCCCGGTCGGGGAACACAGATACGCAGTATTTT. Its translation: CASSSRSGNTDTQYF.

CDR3 residues: CASSPRTGGGRLFF. CDR3 coding DNA: TGTGCCAGCAGTCCCAGGACAGGGGGGGGAAGACTGTTTTTT. The chain uses TRBV5-6 and TRBJ1-4; 10 bases agree with TRBD1. The CDR3 runs to 14 residues. V gave up 5 bases and J gave up 13 bases; unmatched junction bases: 11. Germline-derived CDR1 and CDR2 are SGHDT and YYEEEE.

The V call is TRBV19, the J call TRBJ1-5, with 7 bases aligning to TRBD1. Germline CDR1 and CDR2: LNHDA and SQIVND (reference sequence). The CDR3 has 16 amino acids. V was clipped by 3 bases and J by 4 bases; unmatched bases: 9. The CDR3 coding sequence is TGTGCCAGTAGTATCACAGGGGCCGGTGGTAATCAGCCCCAGCATTTT. It yields the protein CASSITGAGGNQPQHF. Full variable domain (missing parts from reference TRBV19 and TRBJ1-5): DGGITQSPKYLFRKEGQNVTLSCEQNLNHDAMYWYRQDPGQGLRLIYYSQIVNDFQKGDIAEGYSVSREKKESFPLTVTSAQKNPTAFYLCASSITGAGGNQPQHFGDGTRLSIL.

The rearrangement uses TRBV3-1 (or the pseudogene TRBV3-2) and TRBJ2-1; a weak D match, TRBD1 (6 bases). Germline V gives CDR1 LGHDT, CDR2 YNNKEL (reference sequence). This CDR3 has 12 residues. Trimming took off 1 base at V and 10 bases at J, with 8 bases between the two ends. CDR3 in amino acids: CASSQVQGEQFF. CDR3 nucleotide sequence: TGTGCCAGCAGCCAAGTACAGGGCGAGCAGTTCTTC.

The chain recombines TRBV10-1 with TRBJ2-3, with 7 bases aligning to TRBD1. CDR1 is WNHNN and CDR2 is SYGVQD in the germline V gene (reference sequence). The CDR3 length is 17 residues. J was trimmed by 4 bases and V by 0 bases; bases with no gene match: 10. The CDR3 spells CASSESSRGFQADTQYF. In DNA form, the CDR3 reads TGCGCCAGCAGTGAGTCGTCCAGGGGGTTTCAGGCAGATACGCAGTATTTT.

The chain is built from TRBV5-1 and TRBJ2-1; TRBD2 agrees at 13 bases. The CDR3 length is 15 residues. V lost 7 bases and J lost 6; bases outside the gene matches: 7. Germline V gene sequence: CDR1 SGHRS, CDR2 YFSETQ. The CDR3 spells CASSGLAGATNEQFF. The CDR3 DNA reads as TGCGCCAGCTCCGGACTAGCGGGGGCCACCAATGAGCAGTTCTTC. The full variable domain, in which reference TRBV5-1 and TRBJ2-1 provide the parts outside the CDR3, is KAGVTQTPRYLIKTRGQQVTLSCSPISGHRSVSWYQQTPGQGLQFLFEYFSETQRNKGNFPGRFSGRQFSNSRSEMNVSTLELGDSALYLCASSGLAGATNEQFFGPGTRLTVL.

The J gene is TRBJ2-7, the V gene TRBV27, with D perhaps matching TRBD1 (5 bases). The CDR3 consists of 14 residues. CDR1 and CDR2 (germline): MNHEY, SMNVEV (reference sequence). Trimming cost V 6 bases and J 4 bases, with 16 bases left between them. CDR3: CASSPGRGGYEQYF. As DNA, the CDR3 is TGTGCCAGCAGCCCAGGAAGGGGTGGTTACGAGCAGTACTTC.

The chain uses TRBV10-3 and TRBJ1-6, with D perhaps matching TRBD1 (6 bases). This CDR3 comprises 13 residues. Trimming cost V 11 bases and J 5 bases, with 13 bases left between them. The V gene's germline CDR1 is ENHRY and CDR2 SYGVKD. The CDR3 DNA reads as TGTGCCGCCGGGACACCTAATAATTCACCCCTCCACTTT. Translating gives CAAGTPNNSPLHF.

This rearrangement joins TRBV5-4 to TRBJ1-1; 10 nucleotides line up with TRBD1. The CDR3 contains 15 residues. CDR1 and CDR2 from the germline V gene are SGHNT and YYREEE (reference sequence). Trimming cost V 4 bases and J 4 bases; bases outside gene matches: 7. The CDR3 is CASSPGTGESTEAFF. For the CDR3, the DNA is TGTGCCAGCAGCCCAGGGACAGGGGAGAGCACTGAAGCTTTCTTT. Combining the CDR3 with reference TRBV5-4 and TRBJ1-1 gives the whole variable domain ETGVTQSPTHLIKTRGQQVTLRCSSQSGHNTVSWYQQALGQGPQFIFQYYREEENGRGNFPPRFSGLQFPNYSSELNVNALELDDSALYLCASSPGTGESTEAFFGQGTRLTVV.